This T cell receptor (beta chain) came from a study of shared clonotypes between healthy human individuals. Study context: Plates per donor: three CD4 naive, three CD4 memory, two CD8 naive, one CD8 memory. Study-wide findings and caveats: Among donors, sharing of clonotypes was expected to be affected by sequencing depth. Across a few donors, naive CD4 shared roughly 5%, naive CD8 more than 3%, memory CD4 about 2.5%, memory CD8 about 0.4%.

Donors were healthy HIV-negative adults without recently reported acute infections or vaccinations. Here immunoSEQ multiplex PCR was the method, and the copy in TCRdb shows in-frame clones only, minus some. This sample has just over 2,000,000 clones, with around 95% found just once. Worth noting for this clone: The antigen is unknown.

V was shortened by 5 bases and J by 9 bases, with 23 bases between the two germline ends. The CDR3 runs 14 residues. Germline V gives CDR1 SQVTM, CDR2 ANQGSEA. Sequences were obtained from naive CD4+ T cells sorted from blood. Subset defined: CD45RA+ positively selected. This TCR derives from a man aged 18 to 30 in good health. The chain recombines TRBV29-1 with TRBJ2-7; D may be TRBD1 (6 bases). CDR3 in amino acids: CSVWGQGDLGRQYF. CDR3 nucleotides: TGCAGCGTTTGGGGGCAGGGCGACCTAGGAAGGCAGTACTTC.